This TCR beta chain derives from a study of blood T cell repertoires in COVID-19. Overall study: Samples taken during acute and convalescent COVID-19 were collected in the United States, Italy and Spain. The cDNA or gDNA used as material had been derived from T cells, B-cell-depleted T cells, or PBMCs.

This clone was seen a few times. Per the original methods: How many nucleated cells were present was estimated from reference gene primer amplification. The table came from immunoSEQ multiplex PCR; TCRdb's copy has only in-frame clones and leaves some out. V and J calls and clone size are as listed in that table; D and trimming were resolved from the DNA. This sample yields tens of thousands of clones, of which approximately 82% are seen a single time; about 6% belongs to the top ten. J lost 4 bases, V lost 5 bases, and 7 bases had no gene match. The CDR3 runs 14 residues. Looked up from germline, CDR1 is MDHEN and CDR2 is SYDVKM.

The sequence was collected from a human donor in a cohort sampled during active or convalescent COVID-19. This chain uses TRBV28 with TRBJ1-2; TRBD1 aligns across 7 bases. Input material: peripheral blood. CDR3 DNA sequence: TGTGCCAGCAGTCGGCTGGACAGGAGCTATGGCTACACCTTC. Protein: CASSRLDRSYGYTF.